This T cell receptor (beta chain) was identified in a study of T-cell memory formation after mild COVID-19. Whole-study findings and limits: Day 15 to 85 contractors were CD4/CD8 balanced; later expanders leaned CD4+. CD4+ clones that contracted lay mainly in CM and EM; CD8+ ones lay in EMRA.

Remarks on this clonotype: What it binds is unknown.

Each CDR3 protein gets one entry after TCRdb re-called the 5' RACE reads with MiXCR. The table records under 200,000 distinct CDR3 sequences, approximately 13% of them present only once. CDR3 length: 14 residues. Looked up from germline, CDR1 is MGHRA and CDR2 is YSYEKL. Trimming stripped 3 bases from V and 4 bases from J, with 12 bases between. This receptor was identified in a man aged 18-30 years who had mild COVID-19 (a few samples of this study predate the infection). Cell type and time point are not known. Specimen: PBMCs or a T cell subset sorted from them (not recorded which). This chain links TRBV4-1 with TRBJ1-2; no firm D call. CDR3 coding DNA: TGCGCCAGCAGCCACACCCAAGGAGGCTATGGCTACACCTTC. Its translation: CASSHTQGGYGYTF.